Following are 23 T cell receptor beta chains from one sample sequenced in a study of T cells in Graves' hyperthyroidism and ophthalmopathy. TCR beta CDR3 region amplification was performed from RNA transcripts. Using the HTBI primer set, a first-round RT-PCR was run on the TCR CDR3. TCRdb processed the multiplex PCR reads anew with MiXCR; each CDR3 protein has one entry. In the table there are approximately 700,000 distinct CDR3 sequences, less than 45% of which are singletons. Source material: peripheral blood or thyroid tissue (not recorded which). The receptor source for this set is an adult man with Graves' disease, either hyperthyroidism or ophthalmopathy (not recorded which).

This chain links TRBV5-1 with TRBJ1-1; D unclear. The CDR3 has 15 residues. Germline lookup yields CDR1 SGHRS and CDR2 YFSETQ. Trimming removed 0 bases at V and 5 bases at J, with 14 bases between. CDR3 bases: TGCGCCAGCAGCTTGGCGTCGCAGCGGAGTACTGAAGCTTTCTTT. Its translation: CASSLASQRSTEAFF.

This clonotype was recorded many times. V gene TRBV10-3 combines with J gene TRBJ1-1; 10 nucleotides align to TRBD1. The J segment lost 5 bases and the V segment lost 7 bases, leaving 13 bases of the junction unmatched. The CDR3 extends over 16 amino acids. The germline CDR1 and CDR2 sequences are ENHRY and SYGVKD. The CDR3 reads CAINPDRGPSRTEAFF. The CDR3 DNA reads TGTGCCATCAACCCCGACAGGGGGCCCTCACGGACTGAAGCTTTCTTT.

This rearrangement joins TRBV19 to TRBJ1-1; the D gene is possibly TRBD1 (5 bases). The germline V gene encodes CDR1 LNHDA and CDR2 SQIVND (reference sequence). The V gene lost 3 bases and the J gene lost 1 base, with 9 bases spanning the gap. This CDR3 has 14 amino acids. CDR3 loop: CASSIWDPNTEAFF. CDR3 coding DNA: TGTGCCAGTAGTATCTGGGACCCGAACACTGAAGCTTTCTTT.

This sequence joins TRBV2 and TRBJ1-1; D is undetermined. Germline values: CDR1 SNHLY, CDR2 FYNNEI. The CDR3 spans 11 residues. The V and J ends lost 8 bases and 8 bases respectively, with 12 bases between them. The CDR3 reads CASSPESEAFF. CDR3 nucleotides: TGTGCCAGCTCACCAGAGTCCGAAGCTTTCTTT. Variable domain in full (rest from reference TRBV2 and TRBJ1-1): EPEVTQTPSHQVTQMGQEVILRCVPISNHLYFYWYRQILGQKVEFLVSFYNNEISEKSEIFDDQFSVERPDGSNFTLKIRSTKLEDSAMYFCASSPESEAFFGQGTRLTVV.

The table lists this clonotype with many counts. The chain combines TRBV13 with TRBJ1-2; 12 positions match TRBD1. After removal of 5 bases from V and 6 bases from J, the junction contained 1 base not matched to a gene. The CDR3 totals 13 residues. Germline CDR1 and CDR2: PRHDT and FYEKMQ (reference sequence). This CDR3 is CASSGTGGDGYTF. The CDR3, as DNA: TGTGCCAGCAGCGGGACAGGGGGCGATGGCTACACCTTC.

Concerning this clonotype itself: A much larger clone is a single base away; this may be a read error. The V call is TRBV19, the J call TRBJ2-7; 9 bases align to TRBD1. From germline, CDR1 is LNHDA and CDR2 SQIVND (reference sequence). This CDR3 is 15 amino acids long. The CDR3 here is CVSSFSGTGSNEQYF. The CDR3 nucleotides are TGTGTCAGTAGTTTCTCCGGGACAGGGTCCAACGAGCAGTACTTC. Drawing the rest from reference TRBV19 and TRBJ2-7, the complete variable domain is DGGITQSPKYLFRKEGQNVTLSCEQNLNHDAMYWYRQDPGQGLRLIYYSQIVNDFQKGDIAEGYSVSREKKESFPLTVTSAQKNPTAFYLCVSSFSGTGSNEQYFGPGTRLTVT.

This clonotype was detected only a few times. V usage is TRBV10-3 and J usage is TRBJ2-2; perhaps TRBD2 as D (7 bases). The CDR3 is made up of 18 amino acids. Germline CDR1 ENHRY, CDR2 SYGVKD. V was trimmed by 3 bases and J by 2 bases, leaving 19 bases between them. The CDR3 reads CAISDVVGGGKNTGELFF. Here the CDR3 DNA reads TGTGCCATCAGTGATGTCGTCGGCGGGGGCAAAAACACCGGGGAGCTGTTTTTT.

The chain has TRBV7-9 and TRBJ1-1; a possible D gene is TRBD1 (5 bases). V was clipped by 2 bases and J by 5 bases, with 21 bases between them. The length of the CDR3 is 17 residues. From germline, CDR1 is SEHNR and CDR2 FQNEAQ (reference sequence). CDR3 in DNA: TGTGCCAGCAGCTTAAGGGCTTTTGGCAGGGAGGAGACTGAAGCTTTCTTT. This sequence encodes CASSLRAFGREETEAFF.

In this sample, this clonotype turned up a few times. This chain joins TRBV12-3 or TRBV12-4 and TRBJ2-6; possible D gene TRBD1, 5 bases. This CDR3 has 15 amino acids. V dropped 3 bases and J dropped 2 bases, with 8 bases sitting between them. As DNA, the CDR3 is TGTGCCAGCAGTTTTTCAGGGACTGGGGCCAACGTCCTGACTTTC. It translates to CASSFSGTGANVLTF.

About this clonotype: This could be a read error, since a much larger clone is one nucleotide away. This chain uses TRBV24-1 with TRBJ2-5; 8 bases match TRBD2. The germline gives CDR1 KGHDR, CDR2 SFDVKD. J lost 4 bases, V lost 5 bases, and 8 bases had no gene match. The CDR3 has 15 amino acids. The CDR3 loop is CATSGPTSGPETQYF. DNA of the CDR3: TGTGCCACCAGTGGACCAACTAGCGGCCCAGAGACCCAGTACTTC.

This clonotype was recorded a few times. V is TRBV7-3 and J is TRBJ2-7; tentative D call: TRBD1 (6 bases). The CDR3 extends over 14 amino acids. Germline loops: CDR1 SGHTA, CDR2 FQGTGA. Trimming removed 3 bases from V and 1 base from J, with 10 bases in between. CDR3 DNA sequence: TGTGCCAGCAGCTTCCGGGACATTTCCTACGAGCAGTACTTC. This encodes CASSFRDISYEQYF.

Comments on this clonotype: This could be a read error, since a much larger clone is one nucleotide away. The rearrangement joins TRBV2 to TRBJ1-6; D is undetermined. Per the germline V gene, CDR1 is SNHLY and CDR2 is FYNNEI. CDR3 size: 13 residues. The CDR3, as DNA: TGTGCCAGCATCGGCCGATCGAATTCATCCCTCCACTTT. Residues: CASIGRSNSSLHF.

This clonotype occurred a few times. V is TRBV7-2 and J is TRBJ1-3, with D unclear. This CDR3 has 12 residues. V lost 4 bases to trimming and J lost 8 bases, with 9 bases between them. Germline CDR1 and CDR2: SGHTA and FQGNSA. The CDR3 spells CASSSLGDTIYF. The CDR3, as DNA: TGTGCCAGCAGCTCCCTTGGGGACACCATATATTTT.

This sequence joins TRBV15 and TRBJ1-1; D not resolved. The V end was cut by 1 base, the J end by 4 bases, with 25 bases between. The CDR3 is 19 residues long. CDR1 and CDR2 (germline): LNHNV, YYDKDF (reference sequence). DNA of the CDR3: TGTGCCACCAGCAGAGGTTTGTCGGGCAAGCCAGACACGAGCACTGAAGCTTTCTTT. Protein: CATSRGLSGKPDTSTEAFF.

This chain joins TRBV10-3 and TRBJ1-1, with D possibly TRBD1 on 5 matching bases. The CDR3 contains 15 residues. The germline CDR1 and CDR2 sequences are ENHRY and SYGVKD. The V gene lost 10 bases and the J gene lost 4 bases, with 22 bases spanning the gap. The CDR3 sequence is CASSYSDTGGTEAFF. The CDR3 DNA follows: TGTGCCAGCAGCTACTCTGACACGGGGGGCACTGAAGCTTTCTTT.

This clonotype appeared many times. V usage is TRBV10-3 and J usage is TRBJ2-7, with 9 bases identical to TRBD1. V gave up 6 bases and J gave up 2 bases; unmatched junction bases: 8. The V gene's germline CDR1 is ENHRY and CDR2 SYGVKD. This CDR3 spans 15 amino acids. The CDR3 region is CAISPGQGITYEQYF. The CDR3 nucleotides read TGTGCCATCAGCCCGGGACAGGGAATCACCTACGAGCAGTACTTC.

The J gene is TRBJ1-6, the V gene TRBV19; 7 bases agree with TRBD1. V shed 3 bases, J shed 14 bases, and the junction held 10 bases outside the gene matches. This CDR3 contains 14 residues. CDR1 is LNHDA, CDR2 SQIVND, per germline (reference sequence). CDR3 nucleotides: TGTGCCAGTAGTATTTTGGACAGGACCGGAACCCTCCACTTT. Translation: CASSILDRTGTLHF.

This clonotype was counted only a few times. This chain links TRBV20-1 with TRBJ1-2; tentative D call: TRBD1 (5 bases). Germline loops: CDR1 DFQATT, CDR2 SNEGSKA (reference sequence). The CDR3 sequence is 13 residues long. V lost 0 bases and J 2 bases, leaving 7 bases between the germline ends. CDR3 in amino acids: CSAREEGNYGYTF. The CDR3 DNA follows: TGCAGTGCTAGAGAGGAGGGGAACTATGGCTACACCTTC.

CDR3 region: CSVEDRNGGGTEAFF. The CDR3 region has the DNA TGCAGCGTTGAGGACAGGAACGGGGGTGGCACTGAAGCTTTCTTT. J is TRBJ1-1 and V is TRBV29-1, with 7 bases fitting TRBD1. Trimming removed 3 bases from V and 4 bases from J; junction bases left unmatched: 11. This CDR3 contains 15 residues. CDR1 SQVTM and CDR2 ANQGSEA come from the germline V gene.

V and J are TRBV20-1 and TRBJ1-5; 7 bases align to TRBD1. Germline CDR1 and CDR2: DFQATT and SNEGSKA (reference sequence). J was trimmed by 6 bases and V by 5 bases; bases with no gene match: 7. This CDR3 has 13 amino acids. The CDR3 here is CSASRGVGQPQHF. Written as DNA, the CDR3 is TGCAGTGCTTCCAGGGGGGTCGGTCAGCCCCAGCATTTT.

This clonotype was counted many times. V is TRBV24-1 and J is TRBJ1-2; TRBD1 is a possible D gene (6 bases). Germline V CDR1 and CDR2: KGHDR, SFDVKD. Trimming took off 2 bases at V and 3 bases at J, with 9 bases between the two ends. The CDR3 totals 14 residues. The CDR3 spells CATSDWTDHYGYTF. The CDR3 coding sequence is TGTGCCACCAGTGATTGGACAGACCACTATGGCTACACCTTC.

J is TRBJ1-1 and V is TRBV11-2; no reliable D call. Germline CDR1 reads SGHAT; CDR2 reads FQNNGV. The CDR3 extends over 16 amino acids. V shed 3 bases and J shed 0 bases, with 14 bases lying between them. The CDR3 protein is CASSLRRTALNTEAFF. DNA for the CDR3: TGTGCCAGCAGCTTGAGGCGGACGGCCCTGAACACTGAAGCTTTCTTT. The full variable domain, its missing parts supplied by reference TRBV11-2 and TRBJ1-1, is EAGVAQSPRYKIIEKRQSVAFWCNPISGHATLYWYQQILGQGPKLLIQFQNNGVVDDSQLPKDRFSAERLKGVDSTLKIQPAKLEDSAVYLCASSLRRTALNTEAFFGQGTRLTVV.

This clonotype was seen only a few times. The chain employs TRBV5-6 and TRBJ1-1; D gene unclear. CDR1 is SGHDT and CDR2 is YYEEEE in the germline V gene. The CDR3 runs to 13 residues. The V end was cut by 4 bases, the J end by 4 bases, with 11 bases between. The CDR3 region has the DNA TGTGCCAGCAGCCTCGGACTTATCACTGAAGCTTTCTTT. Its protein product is CASSLGLITEAFF. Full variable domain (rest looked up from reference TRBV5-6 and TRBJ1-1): DAGVTQSPTHLIKTRGQQVTLRCSPKSGHDTVSWYQQALGQGPQFIFQYYEEEERQRGNFPDRFSGHQFPNYSSELNVNALLLGDSALYLCASSLGLITEAFFGQGTRLTVV.